Below, 24 T cell receptor beta chains from the same sample are listed, as sequenced in a study of T cells after yellow fever vaccination. Via MiXCR, TCRdb re-called the 5' RACE reads, giving one row per CDR3 protein. This table holds 500,000 to 650,000 distinct CDR3 sequences, about 12% found once. The sequenced sample was PBMCs, obtained on the day of the yellow fever booster vaccination. The source of these receptors is a man aged 25-45 years who received the YFV17D yellow fever vaccine.

This chain links TRBV10-3 with TRBJ1-6; D not certain. Germline CDR1 is ENHRY and CDR2 is SYGVKD. Trimming cost V 6 bases and J 7 bases, with 7 bases left between them. This CDR3 contains 12 residues. CDR3 coding DNA: TGTGCCATCAGAGAGGGCAATTCACCCCTCCACTTT. It specifies CAIREGNSPLHF.

Of note for this clonotype: At one end, the junction sequence differs from germline, possibly due to a read error. J is TRBJ2-3 and V is TRBV7-6; 7 bases are a match to TRBD2. This CDR3 is built from 18 residues. Germline V gene data show CDR1 as SGHVS and CDR2 as FNYEAQ. CDR3 sequence (DNA): TGTTCCAGCAGCTTAGCGCTATTAGGCGGGAGCGCGACAGATACGCAGTATTTT. This codes for CSSSLALLGGSATDTQYF.

The V gene is TRBV12-3 or TRBV12-4, the J gene TRBJ2-5; D is unresolved. The CDR3 is 14 amino acids. Trimming removed 1 base from V and 1 base from J, with 7 bases in between. The CDR3 is CASSLEGTQETQYF. CDR3 DNA sequence: TGTGCCAGCAGTTTAGAAGGAACCCAAGAGACCCAGTACTTC.

This clonotype was counted many times. CDR3 DNA: TGTGCCAGCAGCTTAGGGTTGCGGGAGACCCAGTACTTC. Residues: CASSLGLRETQYF. This chain joins TRBV7-2 and TRBJ2-5; D call uncertain. Trimming removed 1 base at V and 5 bases at J, with 8 bases between. Germline V gene data show CDR1 as SGHTA and CDR2 as FQGNSA. There are 13 residues in the CDR3.

This clonotype was seen more than once but under ten times. The chain is built from TRBV15 and TRBJ1-1; D unclear. V was trimmed by 2 bases and J by 3 bases, leaving 7 bases between them. Germline values: CDR1 LNHNV, CDR2 YYDKDF (reference sequence). CDR3 length: 13 amino acids. The CDR3 reads CATSRQIDTEAFF. The CDR3 coding sequence is TGTGCCACCAGCAGACAAATAGACACTGAAGCTTTCTTT.

The chain links TRBV7-9 to TRBJ2-7; D remains ambiguous. The V end lost 4 bases, the J end lost 2 bases, and 9 bases lay between the germline ends. The germline V gene encodes CDR1 SEHNR and CDR2 FQNEAQ (reference sequence). The CDR3 extends over 13 amino acids. The CDR3 DNA is TGTGCCAGCAGCTCCTTAGCAGCCTACGAGCAGTACTTC. Amino acid sequence: CASSSLAAYEQYF.

This clonotype has a count of ten or more. The V call is TRBV29-1, the J call TRBJ2-5, with D perhaps matching TRBD1 (7 bases). V dropped 5 bases and J dropped 0 bases, with 13 bases sitting between them. CDR1 is SQVTM, CDR2 ANQGSEA, per germline. The CDR3 is 14 amino acids. Here the CDR3 DNA reads TGCAGCGTTTATATCAGGGGGGACCAAGAGACCCAGTACTTC. The encoded protein is CSVYIRGDQETQYF.

The chain is built from TRBV6-2 or TRBV6-3 and TRBJ1-3; D remains unclear. The V gene's germline CDR1 is MNHEY and CDR2 SVGEGT. Trimming cost V 4 bases and J 9 bases, with 19 bases left between them. The CDR3 is made up of 15 amino acids. In DNA form, the CDR3 reads TGTGCCAGCAGTTCGACGACACTCACCCGGAGCACCATATATTTT. Translating gives CASSSTTLTRSTIYF.

This clonotype appeared a few times. The chain uses TRBV7-9 and TRBJ2-7, with D possibly matching TRBD1 (5 bases). This CDR3 spans 12 amino acids. Germline V gene lookup returns CDR1 SEHNR and CDR2 FQNEAQ (reference sequence). V lost 3 bases and J 9 bases, leaving 12 bases between the germline ends. CDR3 DNA: TGTGCCAGCAGCTTGAGTGGAAGGGGGCAGTACTTC. It specifies CASSLSGRGQYF.

V gene TRBV30 combines with J gene TRBJ1-2, with D possibly TRBD1 on 6 matching bases. This CDR3 region has 12 residues. Trimming removed 5 bases from V and 6 bases from J, with 13 bases in between. Germline V gene data show CDR1 as GTSNPN and CDR2 as SVGIG (reference sequence). The CDR3 sequence: CAWDRSADGYTF. CDR3 DNA sequence: TGTGCCTGGGACAGGTCGGCGGATGGCTACACCTTC.

The chain joins TRBV25-1 to TRBJ2-7; no definite D call. Germline values: CDR1 MGHDK, CDR2 SYGVNS. With 3 bases removed from V and 5 bases from J, the gap between germline ends came to 2 bases. The CDR3 contains 10 residues. In DNA, the CDR3 is TGTGCCAGCAGTGAGAACGAGCAGTACTTC. Its translation is CASSENEQYF.

CDR3 nucleotides: TGTGCCAGCAGCTTAGGGGGCAGGGGCCCGAACACTGAAGCTTTCTTT. Translation gives CASSLGGRGPNTEAFF. V usage is TRBV7-9 and J usage is TRBJ1-1; D is perhaps TRBD1 (6 bases). Germline CDR1 SEHNR, CDR2 FQNEAQ (reference sequence). The CDR3 contains 16 residues. Trimming removed 1 base at V and 1 base at J, with 13 bases between.

This clonotype was seen many times. The J gene is TRBJ2-7, the V gene TRBV6-5; tentative D call: TRBD1 (5 bases). V lost 1 base and J 0 bases, leaving 10 bases between the germline ends. From germline, CDR1 is MNHEY and CDR2 SVGAGI. CDR3 size: 15 residues. CDR3 nucleotide sequence: TGTGCCAGCAGTTACTTTACAGGTTCCTCCTACGAGCAGTACTTC. Translated: CASSYFTGSSYEQYF.

This sequence joins TRBV7-8 and TRBJ2-3, with 8 bases that match TRBD2. J was trimmed by 2 bases and V by 2 bases; bases with no gene match: 3. The CDR3 is made up of 15 amino acids. From germline, CDR1 is SGHVS and CDR2 FQNEAQ. The CDR3 region has the DNA TGTGCCAGCAGCTTAATAGCGGGGTCCACAGATACGCAGTATTTT. Residues: CASSLIAGSTDTQYF. Complete variable domain (other parts from reference TRBV7-8 and TRBJ2-3): GAGVSQSPRYKVAKRGQDVALRCDPISGHVSLFWYQQALGQGPEFLTYFQNEAQLDKSGLPSDRFFAERPEGSVSTLKIQRTQQEDSAVYLCASSLIAGSTDTQYFGPGTRLTVL.

Only a few counts were recorded for this clonotype. The V call is TRBV7-2, the J call TRBJ2-7; TRBD2 is a possible D gene (6 bases). The CDR3 totals 14 residues. V was pared by 1 base and J by 3 bases, with 10 bases between. Germline V gives CDR1 SGHTA, CDR2 FQGNSA. The DNA of the CDR3 is TGTGCCAGCAGCTTAGACGGGAGTGGCTACGAGCAGTACTTC. Residues: CASSLDGSGYEQYF. Combining the CDR3 with reference TRBV7-2 and TRBJ2-7 gives the whole variable domain GAGVSQSPSNKVTEKGKDVELRCDPISGHTALYWYRQSLGQGLEFLIYFQGNSAPDKSGLPSDRFSAERTGGSVSTLTIQRTQQEDSAVYLCASSLDGSGYEQYFGPGTRLTVT.

This rearrangement joins TRBV6-5 to TRBJ2-1, with D uncertain. This CDR3 has 15 amino acids. Deletions cut 0 bases from V and 5 bases from J, with 11 bases between. Looked up from germline, CDR1 is MNHEY and CDR2 is SVGAGI. The CDR3 nucleotides read TGTGCCAGCAGTTACTCGAAGTGGCGGAACAATGAGCAGTTCTTC. Protein sequence: CASSYSKWRNNEQFF.

This clonotype was seen more than once but under ten times. This chain links TRBV7-6 with TRBJ2-6, with 7 nucleotides matching TRBD2. The germline V gene has CDR1 SGHVS and CDR2 FNYEAQ. Unmatched junction bases numbered 13, after V lost 5 bases and J lost 0 bases. There are 19 residues in the CDR3. The CDR3 bases are TGTGCCAGCAGCAATCACGCCCGGGACTACATCTCTGGGGCCAACGTCCTGACTTTC. Translation: CASSNHARDYISGANVLTF.

This clonotype was seen a few times. The V gene is TRBV12-3 or TRBV12-4, the J gene TRBJ2-2; D perhaps matches TRBD2 (5 bases). V shed 3 bases and J shed 4 bases, with 6 bases lying between them. The CDR3 contains 13 residues. CDR3: CASSFGITGELFF. For the CDR3, the DNA is TGTGCCAGCAGTTTCGGGATCACCGGGGAGCTGTTTTTT.

The chain is built from TRBV20-1 and TRBJ2-3, with 10 bases aligning to TRBD2. The CDR3 length is 13 residues. Unmatched junction bases numbered 6, after V lost 2 bases and J lost 10 bases. Looked up from germline, CDR1 is DFQATT and CDR2 is SNEGSKA (reference sequence). DNA of the CDR3: TGCAGTGCTAGACGAGCGGGAGGGCCGCCGCAGTATTTT. Encoded protein: CSARRAGGPPQYF.

This clonotype was picked up a small number of times. The CDR3 here is CASKRGIELTNIQYF. The CDR3 nucleotides are TGTGCCAGCAAGCGGGGGATCGAACTTACAAACATTCAGTACTTC. The genes are TRBV11-2 and TRBJ2-4; 8 bases fit TRBD2. CDR1 and CDR2 from the germline V gene are SGHAT and FQNNGV. CDR3 length: 15 residues. J was trimmed by 6 bases and V by 7 bases; bases with no gene match: 11.

This chain links TRBV10-2 with TRBJ2-1; TRBD1 matches at 10 bases. CDR3 length equals 17 residues. Germline V gene sequence: CDR1 WSHSY, CDR2 SAAADI. J lost 7 bases, V lost 3 bases, and 12 bases had no gene match. The CDR3 DNA follows: TGCGCCAGCAGTGACCCCTCGACAGGGGGCCATAGAAATGAGCAGTTCTTC. Translation gives CASSDPSTGGHRNEQFF.

The chain links TRBV29-1 to TRBJ1-1, with a weak D call TRBD1 (5 bases). The V gene lost 1 base and the J gene lost 6 bases, with 12 bases spanning the gap. Germline V gene lookup returns CDR1 SQVTM and CDR2 ANQGSEA. The CDR3 totals 13 residues. The CDR3, as DNA: TGCAGCGTTGAAGCCGTCGGGGGGGCTGAAGCTTTCTTT. Its translation: CSVEAVGGAEAFF.

As concerns this clonotype: Relative to the germline gene, one junction end is altered; a read error may explain this. The rearrangement joins TRBV28 to TRBJ1-3; D is unclear. Germline loops: CDR1 MDHEN, CDR2 SYDVKM. This CDR3 comprises 15 residues. CDR3 sequence: CASSLNLSGGHTIYF. The CDR3, as DNA: TGTGCCAGCAGTTTAAACCTTAGTGGTGGACACACCATATATTTT.

V is TRBV10-3 and J is TRBJ2-1; TRBD2 aligns across 9 bases. CDR1 and CDR2 from the germline V gene are ENHRY and SYGVKD. CDR3 size: 15 residues. V gave up 4 bases and J gave up 2 bases; unmatched junction bases: 3. CDR3 in DNA: TGTGCCATCAGTGGGACTAGCGCGACCTACAATGAGCAGTTCTTC. Translation gives CAISGTSATYNEQFF.